This T cell receptor beta chain was recorded in a study of blood T cell repertoires in COVID-19. Whole-study context: Samples came from the United States, Italy and Spain, spanning acute and convalescent COVID-19. T cells, B-cell-depleted T cells, or PBMCs provided the cDNA or gDNA that served as material.

Repertoires were generated with immunoSEQ multiplex PCR, while TCRdb's copy carries only in-frame clones and drops some. The sample carries around 250,000 clones, around nine tenths recorded once. This CDR3 comprises 14 residues. Per germline, CDR1 SGHTA and CDR2 FQGNSA. The trim removed 5 bases at V and 1 base at J, leaving 2 bases unmatched. Sample: peripheral blood. The sequence was collected from a man aged 40-55 years with active or convalescent COVID-19. V and J are TRBV7-2 and TRBJ2-3, with TRBD1 matching 8 bases. In DNA, the CDR3 is TGTGCCAGCAGCAGGGGACAGGGCACAGATACGCAGTATTTT. Its protein product is CASSRGQGTDTQYF.